Listed below are T cell receptor beta chains from one sample, sequenced in a study of identical twins. TCRdb itself ran the 5' RACE reads through MiXCR, one entry per CDR3 protein. The sample yields 690,000 or so distinct CDR3 sequences, over 8.5% seen once. These data were likewise used in another study, on yellow fever vaccine responses in identical twins.

Sequencing was carried out using PBMCs. The receptors originated from a woman aged 18-30 years in good health. Each CDR3 is given with its conserved first and last residue. Fields, in order: J gene, V gene, clone size, D gene, CDR3 DNA, CDR3 protein. A D gene is named only where the DNA matches it firmly. Some rows mark clone size as missing; the rest say once, few, many or name a class of expanded clone.

TRBJ2-3 | TRBV27 | . | . | TGTGCCAGCAGTTTCTTCAGGGCACCAGATACGCAGTATTTT | CASSFFRAPDTQYF
TRBJ2-7 | TRBV6-2/TRBV6-3 | . | TRBD2 | TGTGCCAGCAGTTACTCGAGAGGGACTAGCGGTTCCTACGAGCAGTACTTC | CASSYSRGTSGSYEQYF
TRBJ2-1 | TRBV27 | few | TRBD2 | TGTGCCAGCAGGCTTCCCCTAGCGGGGTTTAATGAGCAGTTCTTC | CASRLPLAGFNEQFF
TRBJ2-7 | TRBV27 | few | TRBD1 | TGTGCCAGCAGTAATAGGCTGGACAGGGGAGTCTACGAGCAGTACTTC | CASSNRLDRGVYEQYF
TRBJ2-1 | TRBV3-1 | many | TRBD1 | TGTGCCAGCAGCCAAGCGTTTGGGACAGGGTCGATCAATGAGCAGTTCTTC | CASSQAFGTGSINEQFF
TRBJ2-2 | TRBV7-2 | many | TRBD2 | TGTGCCAGCAGCGTCACTAGCGGGAGCGGGGAGCTGTTTTTT | CASSVTSGSGELFF
TRBJ2-1 | TRBV6-2/TRBV6-3 | few | TRBD2 | TGTGCCAGCAGTTACAGGACTAGCCTCGGTGGGGAGCAGTTCTTC | CASSYRTSLGGEQFF
TRBJ2-4 | TRBV3-1 | . | . | TGTGCCAGCAGCCAAGATCGGGGGAACATTCAGTACTTC | CASSQDRGNIQYF
TRBJ2-3 | TRBV12-3/TRBV12-4 | . | . | TGTGCCAGCAGTTTGAGGGGCCTGGCGGCGTCAGATACGCAGTATTTT | CASSLRGLAASDTQYF
TRBJ2-1 | TRBV11-2 | . | . | TGTGCCAGCAGCCGATCCAACGGACTCGGCGAGTTCTTC | CASSRSNGLGEFF
TRBJ2-3 | TRBV20-1 | few | TRBD2 | TGCAGTGCTAGAGGCGCGGGGGGCCGGGCAGATACGCAGTATTTT | CSARGAGGRADTQYF
TRBJ2-7 | TRBV7-9 | . | TRBD2 | TGTGCCAGCAGCTTAATGGCGGGAGGGTCCCACGAGCAGTACTTC | CASSLMAGGSHEQYF
TRBJ2-1 | TRBV7-2 | many | TRBD2 | TGTGCCAGCAGTCCCTTACTAGCGGGAGCCTACAATGAGCAGTTCTTC | CASSPLLAGAYNEQFF
TRBJ2-7 | TRBV7-9 | few | . | TGTGCCAGCAGCTTGGTGGAGGGGTGGGATTCCTACGAGCAGTACTTC | CASSLVEGWDSYEQYF
TRBJ2-1 | TRBV12-3/TRBV12-4 | many | . | TGTGCCAGCATCACGGGACACTCGAACAATGAGCAGTTCTTC | CASITGHSNNEQFF
TRBJ2-1 | TRBV3-1 | few | . | TGTGCCAGCAGCCAAGAGGGCGGGGGCCCCTACAATGAGCAGTTCTTC | CASSQEGGGPYNEQFF
TRBJ2-3 | TRBV29-1 | many | TRBD2 | TGCAGCGTCCTAGGGGGACTAGCGGGTACAGATACGCAGTATTTT | CSVLGGLAGTDTQYF
TRBJ2-6 | TRBV6-2/TRBV6-3 | many | . | TGTGCCAGCAAGAGAGCCGGGACTGCGATCTCTGGGGCCAACGTCCTGACTTTC | CASKRAGTAISGANVLTF
TRBJ2-1 | TRBV20-1 | . | . | TGCAGTGCTAGACGTTTAGGGGGTAGCTCCTACAATGAGCAGTTCTTC | CSARRLGGSSYNEQFF
TRBJ2-5 | TRBV29-1 | few | . | TGCAGCGTTGTGACAACCATATACCAAGAGACCCAGTACTTC | CSVVTTIYQETQYF
TRBJ2-3 | TRBV7-9 | few | . | TGTGCCAGCAGCCCAGCCCCGCTAGAGACAGATACGCAGTATTTT | CASSPAPLETDTQYF
TRBJ2-1 | TRBV3-1 | . | TRBD2 | TGTGCCAGCAGCCGTTCCTCTTCTGGACTAGCGGGGGCCCCGAGCTCCTACAATGAGCAGTTCTTC | CASSRSSSGLAGAPSSYNEQFF
TRBJ2-5 | TRBV10-1 | . | TRBD2 | TGCGCCAGCAGCTGGGATTTAGCGGGAGTGATACGAGGGGAGACCCAGTACTTC | CASSWDLAGVIRGETQYF
TRBJ2-3 | TRBV3-1 | few | TRBD2 | TGTGCCAGCAGCCAAGAGGGCACTAGCGGGGGCCCAAATCCAAACACAGATACGCAGTATTTT | CASSQEGTSGGPNPNTDTQYF
TRBJ2-5 | TRBV29-1 | many | TRBD2 | TGCAGCGTTGTTCCCTACTTAGCGGGGGGTAAAGAGACCCAGTACTTC | CSVVPYLAGGKETQYF
TRBJ1-3 | TRBV10-2 | few | . | TGCGCCAGCAGTGAACCGGACTCTGGAAACACCATATATTTT | CASSEPDSGNTIYF
TRBJ2-5 | TRBV5-1 | . | TRBD2 | TGCGCCAGCCGACTAGCGCGCCCGGGGGAGACCCAGTACTTC | CASRLARPGETQYF
TRBJ2-5 | TRBV27 | few | TRBD1 | TGTGCCAGCAGTTTATCGGGACAGGGGGCCTTGAAGACCCAGTACTTC | CASSLSGQGALKTQYF
TRBJ2-1 | TRBV11-2 | . | . | TGTGCCAGCAGCCAACTCCGGGGGTACAATGAGCAGTTCTTC | CASSQLRGYNEQFF
TRBJ2-3 | TRBV20-1 | many | TRBD1 | TGCAGTGCTAGAGCCTCGACAGGGGCGGCAGATACGCAGTATTTT | CSARASTGAADTQYF
TRBJ1-4 | TRBV5-1 | many | TRBD1 | TGCGCCAGCAGCTTCCAGGGGGGCACTGAAAAACTGTTTTTT | CASSFQGGTEKLFF
TRBJ1-2 | TRBV25-1 | . | . | TGTGCCAGCAGTCATGACAGTGACTATGGCTACACCTTC | CASSHDSDYGYTF
TRBJ1-6 | TRBV6-6 | few | . | TGTGCCAGCAGTTCCCCGATGTCACCCCTCCACTTT | CASSSPMSPLHF
TRBJ1-1 | TRBV12-3/TRBV12-4 | many | TRBD1 | TGTGCCAGCAGTTCAACAGGGACAGGGGAAGCTTTCTTT | CASSSTGTGEAFF
TRBJ2-7 | TRBV18 | . | . | TGTGCCAGCTCACCGCCGGAAAGACCTCCCTACGAGCAGTACTTC | CASSPPERPPYEQYF
TRBJ2-2 | TRBV20-1 | few | TRBD2 | TGCAGTGCTAGAGGCCTACTAGCGGGAGGGCCATCCGGGGAGCTGTTTTTT | CSARGLLAGGPSGELFF
TRBJ2-3 | TRBV4-3 | . | TRBD2 | TGCGCCAGCAGCCAAGATCTAGCGGGAGGGCCCGGTACGCAGTATTTT | CASSQDLAGGPGTQYF
TRBJ2-7 | TRBV25-1 | few | TRBD1 | TGTGCCAGCAGTGAAGCCGACAGGGCCTACGAGCAGTACTTC | CASSEADRAYEQYF
TRBJ1-1 | TRBV29-1 | many | . | TGCAGCGTTGAACAAACTTGGGGTAATGAAGCTTTCTTT | CSVEQTWGNEAFF
TRBJ2-1 | TRBV5-1 | . | . | TGCGCCAGCAGCGGGGATCTTGGGGGCTACAATGAGCAGTTCTTC | CASSGDLGGYNEQFF
TRBJ1-1 | TRBV4-2 | few | . | TGTGCCAGCAGCCAAGGGGAGAAGTCTGAAGCTTTCTTT | CASSQGEKSEAFF
TRBJ2-1 | TRBV20-1 | few | . | TGCAGTGCCACTTCCGAGCAGTTCTTC | CSATSEQFF
TRBJ2-1 | TRBV6-2/TRBV6-3 | . | TRBD2 | TGTGCCAGCAGTCCACTAGCGGGAGTCATAGTTGAGCAGTTCTTC | CASSPLAGVIVEQFF
TRBJ1-1 | TRBV27 | many | TRBD1 | TGTGCCAGCAGTTCCCGGGACAGGTTGAACACTGAAGCTTTCTTT | CASSSRDRLNTEAFF